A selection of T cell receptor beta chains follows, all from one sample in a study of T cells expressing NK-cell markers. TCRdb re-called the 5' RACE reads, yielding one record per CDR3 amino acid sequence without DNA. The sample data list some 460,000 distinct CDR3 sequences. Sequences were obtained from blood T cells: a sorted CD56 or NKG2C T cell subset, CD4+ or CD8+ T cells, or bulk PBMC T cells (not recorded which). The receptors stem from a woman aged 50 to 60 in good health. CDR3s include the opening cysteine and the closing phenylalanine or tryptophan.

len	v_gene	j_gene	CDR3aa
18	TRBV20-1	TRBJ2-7	CSARRPGLAGLSSYDQYF
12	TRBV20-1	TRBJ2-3	CSAPISGTAQYF
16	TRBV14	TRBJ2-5	CASSQGVISNQETQYF
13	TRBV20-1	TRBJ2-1	CRASGSSEDEQFF
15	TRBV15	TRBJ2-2	CAIGTSGIGTGELFF
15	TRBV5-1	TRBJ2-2	CASSPTGSGTGELFF
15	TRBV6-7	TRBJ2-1	CASRGKLAPYNEQFF
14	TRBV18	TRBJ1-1	CASSPGYRSNEAFF
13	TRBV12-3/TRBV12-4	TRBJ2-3	CASSLSTEDTQYF
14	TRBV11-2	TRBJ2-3	CASSLRGGTDTQYF
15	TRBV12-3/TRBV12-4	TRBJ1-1	CASSVGTGGYTEAFF
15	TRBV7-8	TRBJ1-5	CASSLSIVGFQPQHF
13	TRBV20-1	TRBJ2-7	CSATPLAGDEQYF
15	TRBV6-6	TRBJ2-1	CASRSGTSTYNEQFF
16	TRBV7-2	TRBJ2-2	CASSLVGGSITGELFF
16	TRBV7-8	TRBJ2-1	CASSPNAGGVNNEQFF
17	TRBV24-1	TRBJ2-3	CATSDPKPGLSPDTQYF
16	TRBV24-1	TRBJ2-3	CATSERTGVGTDTQYF
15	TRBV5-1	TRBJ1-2	CASSLTQEPNYGYTF
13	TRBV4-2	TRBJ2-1	CASSPSKGNEQFF
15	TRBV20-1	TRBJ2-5	CSARGGTTYQETQYF
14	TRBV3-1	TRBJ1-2	CASSQGVKTGIYTF
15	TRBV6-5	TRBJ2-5	CASSWSTYTRGTQYF
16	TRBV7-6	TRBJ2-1	CASSLGSQDRNNEQFF
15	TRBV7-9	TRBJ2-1	CALGAGLTTYNEQFF
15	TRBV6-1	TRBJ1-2	CASSPLSGGASGYTF
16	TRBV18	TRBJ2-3	CASSPRFGGYRDTQYF
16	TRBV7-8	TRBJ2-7	CASLPSRGAPVVEQYF
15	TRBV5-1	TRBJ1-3	CASSSDSRSGNTIYF
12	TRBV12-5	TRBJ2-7	CASGSRVHEQYF
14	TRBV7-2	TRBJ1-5	CASRSQGADQPQHF
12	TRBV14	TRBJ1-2	CASSQEGFGYTF
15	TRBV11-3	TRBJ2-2	CASTALSRGTGELFF
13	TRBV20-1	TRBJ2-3	CSARGLDPNTQYF
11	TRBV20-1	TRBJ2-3	CSAGVWDTQYF
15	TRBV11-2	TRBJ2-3	CASGGPEWYTDTQYF
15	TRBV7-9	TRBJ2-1	CASSLAGVDGNEQFF
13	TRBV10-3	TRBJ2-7	CAISEPDSYEQYF
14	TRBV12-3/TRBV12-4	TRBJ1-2	CASRPFGGTYGYTF
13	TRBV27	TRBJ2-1	CASSLLGRGEQFF
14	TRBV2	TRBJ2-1	CASSAAFGLSEQFF
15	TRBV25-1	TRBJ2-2	CASSVVGGLTGELFF
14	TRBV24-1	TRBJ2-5	CATSDSDYGETQYF
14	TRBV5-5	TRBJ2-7	CASSFLDRAYEQYF
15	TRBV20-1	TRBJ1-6	CSASRARSYNSPLHF
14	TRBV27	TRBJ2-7	CASSRLAGPYEQYF
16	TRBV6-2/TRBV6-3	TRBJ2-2	CASSRAGPAGAGELFF
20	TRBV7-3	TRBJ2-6	CASSPSRIQSSSSGANVLTF
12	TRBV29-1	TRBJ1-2	CSVSLSSYGYTF
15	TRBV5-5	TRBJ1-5	CASSLDQGDNQPQHF
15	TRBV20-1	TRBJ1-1	CSARDPWAERTEAFF
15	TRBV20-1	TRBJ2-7	CSASAPRSSSYEQYF
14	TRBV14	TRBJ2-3	CASSKGDFGDTQYF
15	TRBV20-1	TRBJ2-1	CSANPKRTSYNEQFF
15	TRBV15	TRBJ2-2	CATSRRTKNTGELFF
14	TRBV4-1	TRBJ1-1	CATRQRSRDTEAFF